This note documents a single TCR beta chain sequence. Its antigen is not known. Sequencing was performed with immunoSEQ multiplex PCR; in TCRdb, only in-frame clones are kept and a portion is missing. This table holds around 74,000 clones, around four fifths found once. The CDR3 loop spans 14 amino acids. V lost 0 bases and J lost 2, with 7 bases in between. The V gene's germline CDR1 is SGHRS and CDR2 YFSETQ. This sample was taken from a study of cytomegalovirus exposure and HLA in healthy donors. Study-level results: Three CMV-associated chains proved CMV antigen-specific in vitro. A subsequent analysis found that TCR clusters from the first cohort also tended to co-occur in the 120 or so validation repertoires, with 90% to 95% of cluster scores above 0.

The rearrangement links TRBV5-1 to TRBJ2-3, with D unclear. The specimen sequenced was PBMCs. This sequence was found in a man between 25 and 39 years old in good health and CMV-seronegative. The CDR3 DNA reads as TGCGCCAGCAGCTTGGGGTCAGTCACAGATACGCAGTATTTT. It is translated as CASSLGSVTDTQYF.